The 17 T cell receptor beta chains presented below share a single source sample, sequenced in a study of shared clonotypes between healthy human individuals (dated by TCRdb to 2018 to 2020). To prepare the library, the immunoSEQ multiplex PCR assay was applied. Not all clones reach the TCRdb copy of this immuneACCESS table, which keeps in-frame sequences only. Checked studies attribute under half of the gap to unresolved V genes and leave the rest unexplained. The sample includes approximately 2,000,000 clones, with around 92% observed a single time. 0.37% of the sample goes to the ten largest clones. Sequencing was carried out using naive CD4+ T cells from PBMCs. The cell subset or site label here, explained by the study, means: CD45RA+ positively selected. These receptors all stem from a man aged 18 to 29 in good health. Some clones in this sample may be carry-over from other donors' samples.

The V call is TRBV28, the J call TRBJ2-7, with no clear D. The CDR3 extends over 14 amino acids. The ends were cut back, 5 bases at V and 2 bases at J, with 13 bases in the middle. The germline CDR1 and CDR2 sequences are MDHEN and SYDVKM. The CDR3 loop reads CASSPHALTYEQYF. The CDR3 DNA follows: TGTGCCAGCAGTCCCCACGCGCTTACCTACGAGCAGTACTTC. The entire variable domain, with the rest obtained from reference TRBV28 and TRBJ2-7, is as follows: DVKVTQSSRYLVKRTGEKVFLECVQDMDHENMFWYRQDPGLGLRLIYFSYDVKMKEKGDIPEGYSVSREKKERFSLILESASTNQTSMYLCASSPHALTYEQYFGPGTRLTVT.

The chain employs TRBV18 and TRBJ1-2; 10 bases match TRBD1. The V and J ends lost 4 bases and 8 bases, in that order; junction bases with no gene match: 10. This CDR3 region has 15 residues. CDR1 is KGHSH, CDR2 LQKENI, per germline. CDR3 sequence (DNA): TGTGCCAGCTCACGACAGGGGGCAGAGGTGGCCGGCTACACCTTC. Its protein product is CASSRQGAEVAGYTF.

This chain uses TRBV27 with TRBJ1-2, with a tentative D call TRBD1 (6 bases). Germline V gene data show CDR1 as MNHEY and CDR2 as SMNVEV (reference sequence). This CDR3 spans 17 amino acids. Trimming removed 4 bases from V and 1 base from J, with 19 bases in between. The CDR3 DNA follows: TGTGCCAGCAGTTCCTATAGTGGACAGACAGTTAACTATGGCTACACCTTC. It yields the protein CASSSYSGQTVNYGYTF.

CDR3 in DNA: TGTGCCAGCAGCGACAGGGGGCGCGTCTACGAGCAGTACTTC. This translates into CASSDRGRVYEQYF. The chain recombines TRBV5-4 with TRBJ2-7; the match to TRBD1 covers 10 bases. The trim removed 4 bases at V and 3 bases at J, leaving 4 bases unmatched. The CDR3 runs 14 residues. CDR1 SGHNT and CDR2 YYREEE come from the germline V gene (reference sequence).

This chain joins TRBV29-1 and TRBJ1-1; no clear D gene. Germline CDR1 reads SQVTM; CDR2 reads ANQGSEA. The V gene lost 5 bases and the J gene lost 12 bases, with 22 bases spanning the gap. The CDR3 has 13 amino acids. CDR3 residues: CSVTASQGRRPFF. Written as DNA, the CDR3 is TGCAGCGTTACAGCCTCTCAAGGTCGACGGCCTTTCTTT.

This sequence joins TRBV6-5 and TRBJ2-7, with 8 nucleotides matching TRBD2. With 5 bases clipped from V and 5 bases from J, the junction kept 11 bases outside the gene matches. This CDR3 region has 15 residues. Germline V lookup: CDR1 MNHEY, CDR2 SVGAGI. CDR3 residues: CASSIAGTSSHEQYF. CDR3 in DNA: TGTGCCAGCAGTATAGCCGGGACTAGTTCCCACGAGCAGTACTTC.

The V and J genes are TRBV2 and TRBJ2-1; TRBD2 matches at 7 bases. The J segment lost 3 bases and the V segment lost 4 bases, leaving 6 bases of the junction unmatched. The CDR3 sequence is 15 residues long. Germline CDR1 reads SNHLY; CDR2 reads FYNNEI. The CDR3 DNA sequence: TGTGCCAGCAGTGCCACAGCGGGAAGCTACAATGAGCAGTTCTTC. Encoded protein: CASSATAGSYNEQFF.

This chain links TRBV29-1 with TRBJ2-3, with TRBD1 as a possible D gene (6 bases). Trimming removed 7 bases at V and 4 bases at J, with 18 bases between. Germline loops: CDR1 SQVTM, CDR2 ANQGSEA. The CDR3 has 14 residues. The CDR3 reads CSGLRDMAPDTQYF. Written as DNA, the CDR3 is TGCAGCGGTCTCCGGGACATGGCCCCAGATACGCAGTATTTT.

The V gene is TRBV7-2, the J gene TRBJ2-2; 8 positions agree with TRBD1. J gave up 2 bases and V 3 bases, and 11 bases lay outside the gene matches. Germline CDR1 SGHTA, CDR2 FQGNSA. CDR3 length: 18 amino acids. As DNA, the CDR3 is TGTGCCAGCAGCTTGAACAGGGGGACCGCTTTTAACACCGGGGAGCTGTTTTTT. Translating it yields CASSLNRGTAFNTGELFF.

The chain is built from TRBV11-2 and TRBJ1-2; no clear D. The V gene lost 5 bases and the J gene lost 9 bases, with 10 bases spanning the gap. Germline V gives CDR1 SGHAT, CDR2 FQNNGV. CDR3 length: 11 amino acids. The CDR3 coding sequence is TGTGCCAGCAGCCGCACTGCGAGCTACACCTTC. Translation gives CASSRTASYTF.

The rearrangement uses TRBV5-8 and TRBJ2-3; tentative D call: TRBD2 (5 bases). The CDR3 sequence is 14 residues long. Trimming pared 6 bases from V and 3 bases from J, leaving 14 bases between. In germline, CDR1 is SGHTS, CDR2 YDEGEE. CDR3 protein: CASKVLASTDTQYF. The CDR3 region has the DNA TGTGCCAGCAAAGTCTTAGCGTCGACAGATACGCAGTATTTT.

This clone showed up just a few times. The chain employs TRBV30 and TRBJ1-2; no definite D call. Germline V gives CDR1 GTSNPN, CDR2 SVGIG (reference sequence). V lost 2 bases and J 8 bases, leaving 12 bases between the germline ends. There are 12 residues in the CDR3. The CDR3 is CAWSLGMSGYTF. The CDR3 region has the DNA TGTGCCTGGAGTCTGGGGATGAGCGGCTACACCTTC.

V is TRBV14 and J is TRBJ1-1; D is uncertain. This CDR3 comprises 14 residues. Germline loops: CDR1 SGHDN, CDR2 FVKESK. Between the trimmed V and J ends, which lost 4 bases and 1 base, there was a span of 10 bases. CDR3 DNA: TGTGCCAGCAGCCCCAGTCAGTCGAACACTGAAGCTTTCTTT. This gives the protein CASSPSQSNTEAFF.

The gene calls are TRBV7-3 and TRBJ2-7; D is perhaps TRBD1 or TRBD2 (6 bases each). The CDR3 has 15 residues. V lost 1 base and J lost 3, with 13 bases in between. Germline V gene lookup returns CDR1 SGHTA and CDR2 FQGTGA. The CDR3 DNA is TGTGCCAGCAGCTTAAAGGGGGGTCAGGGCTACGAGCAGTACTTC. Translating it yields CASSLKGGQGYEQYF. The full variable domain, in which reference TRBV7-3 and TRBJ2-7 provide the parts outside the CDR3, is GAGVSQTPSNKVTEKGKYVELRCDPISGHTALYWYRQSLGQGPEFLIYFQGTGAADDSGLPNDRFFAVRPEGSVSTLKIQRTERGDSAVYLCASSLKGGQGYEQYFGPGTRLTVT.

The chain joins TRBV19 to TRBJ2-7; perhaps TRBD1 as D (5 bases). Germline values: CDR1 LNHDA, CDR2 SQIVND (reference sequence). Trimming took 4 bases from V and 6 from J, leaving 16 bases between them. The CDR3 runs 14 residues. The CDR3 region has the DNA TGTGCCAGTAGTAACCAGGGTTTATCGGTCGAGCAGTACTTC. Its protein product is CASSNQGLSVEQYF.

The chain employs TRBV7-2 and TRBJ2-7; 10 positions match TRBD1. The CDR3 extends over 14 amino acids. CDR1 and CDR2 from the germline V gene are SGHTA and FQGNSA. With V trimmed by 5 bases and J by 4 bases, 5 bases remained unmatched. Here the CDR3 reads CASSTGQGRYEQYF. The DNA for the CDR3 is TGTGCCAGCAGCACGGGACAGGGGAGGTACGAGCAGTACTTC.

The V gene is TRBV29-1, the J gene TRBJ2-5, with 10 bases that match TRBD2. Unmatched junction bases numbered 15, after V lost 6 bases and J lost 5 bases. This CDR3 region has 16 residues. CDR1 is SQVTM and CDR2 is ANQGSEA in the germline V gene. For the CDR3, the DNA is TGCAGCGTGTCCTCCGGGACTAGCGATAAGGGGGAGACCCAGTACTTC. Its translation is CSVSSGTSDKGETQYF. Full variable domain (missing parts from reference TRBV29-1 and TRBJ2-5): SAVISQKPSRDICQRGTSLTIQCQVDSQVTMMFWYRQQPGQSLTLIATANQGSEATYESGFVIDKFPISRPNLTFSTLTVSNMSPEDSSIYLCSVSSGTSDKGETQYFGPGTRLLVL.